What follows is one T cell receptor (beta chain) and its context. Other DNA sequences of this sample code for an identical CDR3. The CDR3 sequence is 15 residues long. Germline CDR1 is SGHRS and CDR2 is YFSETQ. Unmatched junction bases numbered 8, after V lost 4 bases and J lost 3 bases. In the original workflow: Nucleated cell number was recorded as an estimate derived from reference gene primer amplification. This table comes from immunoSEQ multiplex PCR, and its TCRdb copy is limited to in-frame clones, with some not included. That table furnishes V, J and clone size, whereas the DNA furnished D and trimming. The table shows 70,000 or so clones, with 65% to 90% occurring only once. This sample was taken from a study of blood T cell repertoires in COVID-19. Whole-study context: The United States, Italy and Spain supplied acute and convalescent COVID-19 samples. PBMCs, B-cell-depleted T cells, or T cells were the source of the cDNA or gDNA that made up the material.

The source material was peripheral blood. This receptor was obtained from a woman aged 55-75 years with acute or convalescent COVID-19. V gene TRBV5-1 combines with J gene TRBJ2-7; 9 bases match TRBD1. The CDR3 sequence is CASSPGGTGIYEQYF. CDR3 coding DNA: TGCGCCAGCAGCCCTGGCGGGACAGGGATCTACGAGCAGTACTTC.